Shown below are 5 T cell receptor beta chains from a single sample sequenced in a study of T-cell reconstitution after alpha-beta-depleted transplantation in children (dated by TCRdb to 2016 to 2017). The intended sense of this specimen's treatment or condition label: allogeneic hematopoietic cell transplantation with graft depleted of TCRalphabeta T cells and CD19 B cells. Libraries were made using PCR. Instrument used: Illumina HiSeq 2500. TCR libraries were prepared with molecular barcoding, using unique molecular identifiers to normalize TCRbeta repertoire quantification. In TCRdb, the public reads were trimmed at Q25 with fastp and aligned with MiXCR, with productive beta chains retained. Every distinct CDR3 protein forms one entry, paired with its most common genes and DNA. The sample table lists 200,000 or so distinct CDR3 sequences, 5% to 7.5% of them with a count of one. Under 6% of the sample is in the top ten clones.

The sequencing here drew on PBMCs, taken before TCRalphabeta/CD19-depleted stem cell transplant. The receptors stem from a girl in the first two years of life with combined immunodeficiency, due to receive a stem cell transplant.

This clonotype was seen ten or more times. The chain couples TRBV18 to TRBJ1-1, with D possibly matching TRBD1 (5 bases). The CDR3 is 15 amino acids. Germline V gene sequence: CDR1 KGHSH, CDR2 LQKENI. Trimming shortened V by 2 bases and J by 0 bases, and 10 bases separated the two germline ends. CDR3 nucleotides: TGTGCCAGCTCACCAGAAGCAGGGCTGAACACTGAAGCTTTCTTT. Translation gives CASSPEAGLNTEAFF.

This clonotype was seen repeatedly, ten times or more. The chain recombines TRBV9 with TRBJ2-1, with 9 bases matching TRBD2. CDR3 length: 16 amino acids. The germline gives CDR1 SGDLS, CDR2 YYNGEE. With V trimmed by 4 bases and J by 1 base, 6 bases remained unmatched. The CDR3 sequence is CASSPRTSASYNEQFF. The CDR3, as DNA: TGTGCCAGCAGCCCCCGGACTAGCGCTTCCTACAATGAGCAGTTCTTC.

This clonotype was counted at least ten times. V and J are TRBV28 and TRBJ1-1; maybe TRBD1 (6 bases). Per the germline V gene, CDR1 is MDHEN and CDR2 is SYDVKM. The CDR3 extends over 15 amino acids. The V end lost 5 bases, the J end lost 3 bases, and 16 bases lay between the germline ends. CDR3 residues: CASSMTGGAYTEAFF. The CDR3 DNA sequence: TGTGCCAGCAGTATGACGGGGGGCGCGTACACTGAAGCTTTCTTT.

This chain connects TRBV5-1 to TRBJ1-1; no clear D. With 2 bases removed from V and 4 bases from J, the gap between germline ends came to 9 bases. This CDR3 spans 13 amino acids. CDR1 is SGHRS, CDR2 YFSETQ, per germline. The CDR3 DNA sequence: TGCGCCAGCAGCTTAAATTGGGTCACTGAAGCTTTCTTT. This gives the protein CASSLNWVTEAFF. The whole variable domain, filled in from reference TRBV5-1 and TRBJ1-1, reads KAGVTQTPRYLIKTRGQQVTLSCSPISGHRSVSWYQQTPGQGLQFLFEYFSETQRNKGNFPGRFSGRQFSNSRSEMNVSTLELGDSALYLCASSLNWVTEAFFGQGTRLTVV.

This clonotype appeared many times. CDR3 sequence: CASGFGVDEQFF. The CDR3 DNA is TGTGCTAGTGGTTTCGGGGTGGATGAGCAGTTCTTC. V and J are TRBV12-5 and TRBJ2-1, with D possibly TRBD2 on 5 matching bases. This CDR3 comprises 12 residues. With 3 bases removed from V and 8 bases from J, the gap between germline ends came to 8 bases. The V gene's germline CDR1 is LGHNT and CDR2 FRNRAP.